This TCR beta chain was observed in a study of cytotoxic CD8 clonotypes in ibrutinib-treated CLL. In the study overall: Patients attained some 25 partial and 2 complete responses; at median around 67 months, roughly 15 remained remitted while approximately twelve progressed.

The CDR3 extends over 14 amino acids. Germline V gene data show CDR1 as SGHTA and CDR2 as FQGNSA. The germline V and J ends were trimmed by 0 bases and 0 bases, with 4 bases remaining between them. Depth targeted 1 in 200,000 to 1 in 1 million T cells, averaging around 10x coverage per clonotype. TCRdb's table, derived via immunoSEQ multiplex PCR, lists solely in-frame clones and lacks some. The sample consists of about 250,000 clones, under 75% of them appearing once. A few counts support this clone. This chain uses TRBV7-2 with TRBJ2-3, with D hard to call. The TCR was taken from a human donor with chronic lymphocytic leukemia. The sequenced sample was PBMCs, obtained after 24 months of ibrutinib treatment. The CDR3: CASSLAASTDTQYF. DNA of the CDR3: TGTGCCAGCAGCTTAGCAGCTAGCACAGATACGCAGTATTTT.